This T cell receptor beta chain stems from a study of shared clonotypes between healthy human individuals. The CDR3 contains 14 residues. V was shortened by 6 bases and J by 9 bases, with 21 bases between the two germline ends. Germline loops: CDR1 GTSNPN, CDR2 SVGIG (reference sequence). Measured with immunoSEQ multiplex PCR; TCRdb has only the in-frame clones, and not every one. The repertoire holds millions of clones, approximately 90% seen once, with 0.11% to 0.15% in the top ten. This chain joins TRBV30 and TRBJ2-1; possibly TRBD2 for D (5 bases). This clonotype was sampled from a man in his late teens or twenties in good health. The specimen sequenced was naive CD4+ T cells sorted from blood. Subset in this sample: CD45RA+ positively selected. The CDR3 protein is CACNLGGLRGEQFF. In DNA form, the CDR3 reads TGTGCCTGCAATTTGGGCGGCCTTCGGGGTGAGCAGTTCTTC.